These 21 T cell receptor beta chains were all obtained from the same sample, sequenced in a study of cytomegalovirus exposure and HLA in healthy donors. The PCR contained 60 Vbeta and 13 Jbeta primers. The method was immunoSEQ multiplex PCR; TCRdb's version includes in-frame clones alone and lacks a portion of them. Of under 130,000 clones listed, approximately 82% are singletons. Sequenced material: PBMCs. The receptors were sampled from a man in his forties in good health and CMV-seropositive.

This chain uses TRBV30 with TRBJ1-2; TRBD1 matches at 7 bases. This CDR3 spans 16 amino acids. Germline CDR1 is GTSNPN and CDR2 is SVGIG (reference sequence). With V trimmed by 1 base and J by 6 bases, 14 bases remained unmatched. CDR3 coding DNA: TGTGCCTGGAGTGGAGAGTACAGGGGTCTCCTTGATGGCTACACCTTC. It translates to CAWSGEYRGLLDGYTF.

The chain has TRBV6-5 and TRBJ2-1; 7 positions agree with TRBD2. The V gene's germline CDR1 is MNHEY and CDR2 SVGAGI. The junction had 11 bases not matched to a gene; V was cut back by 8 bases and J by 4 bases. The length of the CDR3 is 15 residues. The CDR3 reads CASALRGGGYNEQFF. In DNA form, the CDR3 reads TGTGCCAGCGCCCTAAGGGGCGGGGGATACAATGAGCAGTTCTTC.

The gene calls are TRBV9 and TRBJ2-3, with D perhaps matching TRBD2 (5 bases). Trimming left V 4 bases short and J 0 bases short, with 12 bases between. CDR1 and CDR2 (germline): SGDLS, YYNGEE. The length of the CDR3 is 15 residues. As DNA, the CDR3 is TGTGCCAGCAGCAATAGCGCGGGCAGCACAGATACGCAGTATTTT. Translation gives CASSNSAGSTDTQYF.

The chain couples TRBV9 to TRBJ1-2; 9 positions match TRBD1. With 4 bases clipped from V and 0 bases from J, the junction kept 7 bases outside the gene matches. Germline V gives CDR1 SGDLS, CDR2 YYNGEE. This CDR3 is 16 amino acids long. The CDR3 spells CASSSTDRGANYGYTF. CDR3 sequence (DNA): TGTGCCAGCAGCTCAACGGACAGGGGAGCTAACTATGGCTACACCTTC.

CDR3 nucleotide sequence: TGTGCCAGCTCACCACAGGCGGGGACCACAGATACGCAGTATTTT. Translating gives CASSPQAGTTDTQYF. The chain carries TRBV18 and TRBJ2-3; D possibly corresponds to TRBD2 (6 bases). V lost 1 base, J lost 2 bases, and 10 bases lay in between. CDR3 length: 15 residues. Germline V gene data show CDR1 as KGHSH and CDR2 as LQKENI.

The chain joins TRBV7-8 to TRBJ2-3; D uncertain. Germline lookup yields CDR1 SGHVS and CDR2 FQNEAQ. Between the trimmed V and J ends, which lost 1 base and 6 bases, there was a span of 17 bases. CDR3 length equals 16 residues. CDR3 loop: CASSLVLSSSSDTQYF. The CDR3 DNA follows: TGTGCCAGCAGCTTAGTGTTGAGTAGCAGCAGTGATACGCAGTATTTT.

The rearrangement uses TRBV7-6 and TRBJ2-5; D possibly corresponds to TRBD2 (6 bases). The J call may be incorrect, as the DNA end agrees better with TRBJ2-7. The germline V gene has CDR1 SGHVS and CDR2 FNYEAQ. This CDR3 is 15 amino acids long. The CDR3 protein is CASSPETGSSYEQYF. In DNA, the CDR3 is TGTGCCAGCAGCCCTGAGACCGGGAGCTCCTACGAGCAGTACTTC.

This chain joins TRBV7-9 and TRBJ2-5, with no clear D. Trimming took 8 bases from V and 4 from J, leaving 17 bases between them. Germline-derived CDR1 and CDR2 are SEHNR and FQNEAQ (reference sequence). CDR3 size: 14 residues. The CDR3 spells CASSHSLGTETQYF. In nucleotides, the CDR3 is TGTGCCAGCTCCCACTCCCTAGGAACAGAGACCCAGTACTTC.

This clone was detected only once. The chain recombines TRBV9 with TRBJ2-1, with TRBD2 matching 14 bases. The V gene's germline CDR1 is SGDLS and CDR2 YYNGEE. This CDR3 spans 15 amino acids. V lost 4 bases, J lost 6 bases, and 3 bases stayed unmatched. In DNA form, the CDR3 reads TGTGCCAGCAGCCTAGGACTAGCGGGAGGCAATGAGCAGTTCTTC. It specifies CASSLGLAGGNEQFF.

The CDR3: CASSSAGTSNSPLHF. For the CDR3, the DNA is TGTGCCAGCAGTTCCGCGGGGACTTCTAATTCACCCCTCCACTTT. The chain is built from TRBV7-9 and TRBJ1-6, with a tentative D call TRBD1 (5 bases). The V end lost 6 bases, the J end lost 6 bases, and 15 bases lay between the germline ends. CDR1 is SEHNR, CDR2 FQNEAQ, per germline (reference sequence). The CDR3 is 15 residues long.

This rearrangement joins TRBV15 to TRBJ2-3, with TRBD1 matching over 7 bases. With V trimmed by 4 bases and J by 4 bases, 11 bases remained unmatched. The V gene's germline CDR1 is LNHNV and CDR2 YYDKDF (reference sequence). The CDR3 has 16 amino acids. DNA for the CDR3: TGTGCCACCAGCACAGGCCAAGGGGGCGCGGCAGATACGCAGTATTTT. Encoded protein: CATSTGQGGAADTQYF.

This chain uses TRBV19 with TRBJ2-7; tentative D call: TRBD1 (6 bases). This CDR3 is built from 16 residues. The V end lost 0 bases, the J end lost 4 bases, and 16 bases lay between the germline ends. CDR1 is LNHDA, CDR2 SQIVND, per germline (reference sequence). CDR3 sequence (DNA): TGTGCCAGTAGTATAGATTCCCGAGGGGGTCTTTACGAGCAGTACTTC. Translation: CASSIDSRGGLYEQYF.

This clone was observed a single time. The CDR3, as DNA: TGTGCCAGCAGCCAAGACTCCCCGGGATTGGCTGAGACCCAGTACTTC. Residues: CASSQDSPGLAETQYF. The chain combines TRBV14 with TRBJ2-5; tentative D call: TRBD2 (5 bases). Trimming cost V 0 bases and J 5 bases, with 16 bases left between them. CDR1 and CDR2 from the germline V gene are SGHDN and FVKESK. The CDR3 runs 16 residues.

The chain uses TRBV7-8 and TRBJ2-5; tentatively, D is TRBD2 (5 bases). The CDR3 runs 14 residues. The V gene's germline CDR1 is SGHVS and CDR2 FQNEAQ. Trimming removed 7 bases at V and 4 bases at J, with 16 bases between. CDR3 region: CASNRGGHGETQYF. Written as DNA, the CDR3 is TGTGCCAGCAATCGCGGCGGGCACGGAGAGACCCAGTACTTC.

The DNA for the CDR3 is TGTGCCAGCAGCTTACGACTCAATGAGCAGTTCTTC. This translates into CASSLRLNEQFF. The gene calls are TRBV7-3 and TRBJ2-1; no firm D call. Germline assignment: CDR1 SGHTA and CDR2 FQGTGA. Trimming took off 2 bases at V and 6 bases at J, with 5 bases between the two ends. CDR3 size: 12 residues.

This chain links TRBV14 with TRBJ1-4; D unresolved. Trimming left V 4 bases short and J 11 bases short, with 11 bases between. This CDR3 comprises 12 residues. Germline assignment: CDR1 SGHDN and CDR2 FVKESK. The CDR3 nucleotides are TGTGCCAGCAGCCCAAAAGGAGCTAAACTGTTTTTT. This encodes CASSPKGAKLFF.

The rearrangement joins TRBV5-1 to TRBJ2-2, with a tentative D call TRBD2 (6 bases). V shed 0 bases and J shed 0 bases, with 9 bases lying between them. The CDR3 spans 16 residues. Per germline, CDR1 SGHRS and CDR2 YFSETQ. Here the CDR3 DNA reads TGCGCCAGCAGCTTGGGGGGACTCTCGAACACCGGGGAGCTGTTTTTT. Encoded protein: CASSLGGLSNTGELFF.

The V gene is TRBV11-2, the J gene TRBJ2-1; D not resolved. V lost 4 bases and J lost 0, with 13 bases in between. The CDR3 loop spans 16 amino acids. Germline V gene sequence: CDR1 SGHAT, CDR2 FQNNGV. DNA of the CDR3: TGTGCCAGCAGCTCCCCCTTGAGGAGCTCCTACAATGAGCAGTTCTTC. Protein: CASSSPLRSSYNEQFF.

This clone was seen once. The chain uses TRBV7-6 and TRBJ2-3; 11 bases match TRBD2. Germline-derived CDR1 and CDR2 are SGHVS and FNYEAQ. The CDR3 loop spans 15 amino acids. Losses at the gene ends were 5 bases for V and 3 bases for J; bases not matched to a gene: 4. The CDR3 region has the DNA TGTGCCAGCAGCGCGGGACTAGCGGAGACAGATACGCAGTATTTT. It encodes CASSAGLAETDTQYF.

Only a few counts were recorded for this clone. One junction end does not reproduce the germline sequence, and a read error may be involved. V and J are TRBV2 and TRBJ2-6; D may be TRBD1 (5 bases). CDR1 and CDR2 (germline): SNHLY, FYNNEI. The CDR3 spans 19 residues. Here the CDR3 DNA reads TGTGCCAGCAGTGAAGAGCTGGGCAGGTTAACCTCTGGGGCCAACGGCCTGACTTTC. It encodes CASSEELGRLTSGANGLTF.

The chain employs TRBV5-8 and TRBJ2-5, with 7 bases identical to TRBD2. The J call may be in error: the DNA end matches TRBJ2-7 better. Germline V CDR1 and CDR2: SGHTS, YDEGEE. This CDR3 region has 14 residues. CDR3 nucleotides: TGTGCCAGCAGCCACATGGGGGGGGTCGACGAGCAGTACTTC. This gives the protein CASSHMGGVDEQYF.